These 27 T cell receptor beta chains were all obtained from the same sample, sequenced in a study of T cell clones after liver transplantation. Data came from immunoSEQ multiplex PCR; TCRdb stores just in-frame clones and leaves some out. The sample includes tens of thousands of clones, around nine tenths of them seen just once. The sample consisted of CD4+ T cells from blood, taken before liver transplant. The receptors here all came from a human donor who received a liver transplant.

The genes are TRBV2 and TRBJ2-5; D uncertain. Trimming shortened V by 4 bases and J by 5 bases, and 5 bases separated the two germline ends. Germline V gene sequence: CDR1 SNHLY, CDR2 FYNNEI. The CDR3 extends over 11 amino acids. The CDR3 DNA reads TGTGCCAGCAGTGCTGGCGAGACCCAGTACTTC. As protein: CASSAGETQYF.

This rearrangement joins TRBV25-1 to TRBJ2-1, with TRBD2 matching 8 bases. Germline V gene lookup returns CDR1 MGHDK and CDR2 SYGVNS. The CDR3 extends over 18 amino acids. J was trimmed by 4 bases and V by 2 bases; bases with no gene match: 13. The CDR3 nucleotides read TGTGCCAGCAGTGAACCCCTCTTATGGGTAGCGGGATACAATGAGCAGTTCTTC. Translated, it gives CASSEPLLWVAGYNEQFF.

V gene TRBV15 combines with J gene TRBJ2-6; 10 bases fit TRBD1. Germline assignment: CDR1 LNHNV and CDR2 YYDKDF (reference sequence). CDR3 size: 17 residues. Trimming cost V 5 bases and J 1 base; bases outside gene matches: 5. The DNA of the CDR3 is TGTGCCACCAGCCGGGACAGGGGACTTTCTGGGGCCAACGTCCTGACTTTC. It yields the protein CATSRDRGLSGANVLTF.

The rearrangement links TRBV18 to TRBJ2-1, with 9 positions matching TRBD1. The V gene end was trimmed by 0 bases and the J gene end by 4 bases; junction bases not matched to a gene: 4. This CDR3 has 16 residues. The germline V gene encodes CDR1 KGHSH and CDR2 LQKENI. The CDR3 reads CASSPPGQGDYNEQFF. Here the CDR3 DNA reads TGTGCCAGCTCACCACCGGGACAGGGCGATTACAATGAGCAGTTCTTC.

This clone was recorded only once. The chain is built from TRBV11-3 and TRBJ2-1, with TRBD2 as a possible D gene (5 bases). Germline assignment: CDR1 SGHNT and CDR2 YENEEA. The V gene lost 4 bases and the J gene lost 5 bases, with 18 bases spanning the gap. The CDR3 is 16 amino acids. Here the CDR3 DNA reads TGTGCCAGCAGCTCCATACAGACTAACGGAGACAATGAGCAGTTCTTC. Protein sequence: CASSSIQTNGDNEQFF.

The chain combines TRBV5-4 with TRBJ2-5, with TRBD2 matching 7 bases. This CDR3 contains 14 residues. Germline V gene lookup returns CDR1 SGHNT and CDR2 YYREEE (reference sequence). Trimming removed 3 bases from V and 2 bases from J; junction bases left unmatched: 4. CDR3 sequence: CASSYGLGQETQYF. The CDR3 DNA reads as TGTGCCAGCAGCTATGGACTAGGTCAAGAGACCCAGTACTTC.

The V gene is TRBV28, the J gene TRBJ2-2, with 10 bases that match TRBD2. Germline trimming cut 2 bases from V and 5 bases from J; bases unmatched to any gene: 5. The length of the CDR3 is 16 residues. Looked up from germline, CDR1 is MDHEN and CDR2 is SYDVKM. CDR3 sequence (DNA): TGTGCCAGCAGTTTACTAGCGGGAGCACGTACCGGGGAGCTGTTTTTT. This codes for CASSLLAGARTGELFF.

This rearrangement joins TRBV27 to TRBJ2-1; possibly TRBD1 for D (5 bases). V gave up 2 bases and J gave up 7 bases, with 21 bases separating them. Germline CDR1 is MNHEY and CDR2 is SMNVEV (reference sequence). The CDR3 loop spans 17 amino acids. The CDR3 here is CASSLKPPLGVENEQFF. The CDR3 DNA follows: TGTGCCAGCAGTTTAAAACCCCCTTTAGGGGTGGAGAATGAGCAGTTCTTC.

The chain joins TRBV5-4 to TRBJ2-3; TRBD2 agrees at 9 bases. The CDR3 is 16 amino acids. CDR1 SGHNT and CDR2 YYREEE come from the germline V gene (reference sequence). Trimming cost V 3 bases and J 0 bases; bases outside gene matches: 5. The DNA of the CDR3 is TGTGCCAGCAGCTACTCGAGCGGGGGGAGCACAGATACGCAGTATTTT. Translating gives CASSYSSGGSTDTQYF.

This clone was picked up one time. V usage is TRBV29-1 and J usage is TRBJ2-7, with D perhaps TRBD1 (5 bases). This CDR3 is 13 amino acids long. Looked up from germline, CDR1 is SQVTM and CDR2 is ANQGSEA. V was pared by 6 bases and J by 3 bases, with 15 bases between. CDR3 protein: CSVADIPVYEQYF. The CDR3 DNA is TGCAGCGTCGCGGACATTCCCGTCTACGAGCAGTACTTC.

The J gene is TRBJ1-1, the V gene TRBV6-5; D remains unclear. The CDR3 has 14 residues. Deletions cut 1 base from V and 1 base from J, with 7 bases between. Germline CDR1 and CDR2: MNHEY and SVGAGI. The chain's CDR3 is CASSYLSGNTEAFF. For the CDR3, the DNA is TGTGCCAGCAGTTACTTGTCAGGGAACACTGAAGCTTTCTTT.

The rearrangement joins TRBV7-8 to TRBJ2-5, with a weak D call TRBD2 (6 bases). The CDR3 is 17 amino acids. The germline V and J ends were trimmed by 4 bases and 4 bases, with 22 bases remaining between them. Looked up from germline, CDR1 is SGHVS and CDR2 is FQNEAQ. The CDR3 DNA follows: TGTGCCAGCAGCTACATTTCTTGGAGGGTGGTTAGAGAGACCCAGTACTTC. It is translated as CASSYISWRVVRETQYF.

This clone was observed a few times. The chain recombines TRBV9 with TRBJ1-1, with D perhaps TRBD1 (5 bases). This CDR3 comprises 12 residues. In germline, CDR1 is SGDLS, CDR2 YYNGEE. V dropped 0 bases and J dropped 8 bases, with 8 bases sitting between them. The CDR3 DNA sequence: TGTGCCAGCAGCGTAGGGGGGAGAGAAGCTTTCTTT. Its protein is CASSVGGREAFF. The full variable domain, in which reference TRBV9 and TRBJ1-1 provide the parts outside the CDR3, is DSGVTQTPKHLITATGQRVTLRCSPRSGDLSVYWYQQSLDQGLQFLIQYYNGEERAKGNILERFSAQQFPDLHSELNLSSLELGDSALYFCASSVGGREAFFGQGTRLTVV.

CDR3 amino acids: CASNTVNQPQHF. CDR3 nucleotide sequence: TGTGCCAGCAACACAGTCAATCAGCCCCAGCATTTT. This chain joins TRBV6-6 and TRBJ1-5; unclear D gene. The V gene lost 7 bases and the J gene lost 3 bases, with 7 bases spanning the gap. CDR1 MNHNY and CDR2 SVGAGI come from the germline V gene (reference sequence). CDR3 length equals 12 residues.

The chain uses TRBV5-1 and TRBJ2-5, with D possibly being TRBD1 (7 bases). The length of the CDR3 is 16 residues. CDR1 is SGHRS, CDR2 YFSETQ, per germline. V lost 0 bases to trimming and J lost 1 base, with 13 bases between them. Written as DNA, the CDR3 is TGCGCCAGCAGCTTGGCCCCAGGGGGGTCCCAAGAGACCCAGTACTTC. This translates into CASSLAPGGSQETQYF.

This chain links TRBV6-5 with TRBJ2-2, with 7 bases matching TRBD2. V gave up 4 bases and J gave up 6 bases; unmatched junction bases: 8. CDR1 MNHEY and CDR2 SVGAGI come from the germline V gene. CDR3 length equals 15 residues. The CDR3 sequence: CASSSVRLASGELFF. CDR3 DNA sequence: TGTGCCAGCAGTTCCGTACGACTAGCATCCGGGGAGCTGTTTTTT.

V gene TRBV29-1 combines with J gene TRBJ2-1; tentative D call: TRBD2 (5 bases). Germline loops: CDR1 SQVTM, CDR2 ANQGSEA. The CDR3 is 14 amino acids. V was clipped by 1 base and J by 8 bases, with 15 bases between them. CDR3 sequence: CSVEGAAGADEQFF. The CDR3 DNA sequence: TGCAGCGTTGAAGGGGCGGCTGGAGCGGATGAGCAGTTCTTC.

This clone has a handful of counts. The V call is TRBV21-1, the J call TRBJ2-3; whether TRBD2, the table's D call, matches the DNA was not checked. TRBV21-1 is given as a pseudogene. There are 16 residues in the CDR3. The CDR3, as DNA: TGTGCCAGCAGCAAAGCCCCTAGCGGCCTTTCAGATACGCAGTATTTT. Translated: CASSKAPSGLSDTQYF.

The chain employs TRBV28 and TRBJ2-7, with a weak D call TRBD1 (5 bases). The CDR3 sequence is 12 residues long. V was shortened by 6 bases and J by 6 bases, with 12 bases between the two germline ends. Germline V CDR1 and CDR2: MDHEN, SYDVKM. The CDR3, as DNA: TGTGCCAGCAGCGCAGGGTTACTCGAGCAGTACTTC. It codes for CASSAGLLEQYF.

The chain carries TRBV28 and TRBJ1-1; D uncertain. Per the germline V gene, CDR1 is MDHEN and CDR2 is SYDVKM. This CDR3 contains 15 residues. Trimming pared 5 bases from V and 1 base from J, leaving 14 bases between. The DNA of the CDR3 is TGTGCCAGCAGTGAGGGCGGGCAGAGGAACACTGAAGCTTTCTTT. Its protein is CASSEGGQRNTEAFF.

The chain joins TRBV11-2 to TRBJ2-7, with TRBD2 as a possible D gene (5 bases). CDR1 and CDR2 (germline): SGHAT, FQNNGV. Between the trimmed V and J ends, which lost 1 base and 2 bases, there was a span of 12 bases. This CDR3 is built from 15 residues. CDR3 in DNA: TGTGCCAGCAGCTTAGGGGAGATGAGGACCTACGAGCAGTACTTC. This translates into CASSLGEMRTYEQYF.

The chain is built from TRBV9 and TRBJ2-7; no definite D call. Germline CDR1 reads SGDLS; CDR2 reads YYNGEE. V lost 0 bases and J lost 2, with 9 bases in between. This CDR3 has 14 amino acids. The CDR3 bases are TGTGCCAGCAGCGTAGCTACAGATCCCTACGAGCAGTACTTC. Translating it yields CASSVATDPYEQYF.

This clone was seen a single time. The chain couples TRBV5-1 to TRBJ2-1; D may be TRBD1 (6 bases). With 1 base removed from V and 7 bases from J, the gap between germline ends came to 15 bases. The CDR3 is 15 amino acids. Germline CDR1 SGHRS, CDR2 YFSETQ. The chain's CDR3 is CASSLLAGVGNEQFF. Written as DNA, the CDR3 is TGCGCCAGCAGCTTGTTGGCAGGGGTGGGTAATGAGCAGTTCTTC. The variable domain in full, completed from reference TRBV5-1 and TRBJ2-1, reads KAGVTQTPRYLIKTRGQQVTLSCSPISGHRSVSWYQQTPGQGLQFLFEYFSETQRNKGNFPGRFSGRQFSNSRSEMNVSTLELGDSALYLCASSLLAGVGNEQFFGPGTRLTVL.

This clone has a single count. The chain has TRBV13 and TRBJ2-7, with TRBD1 identical over 10 bases. The germline V gene has CDR1 PRHDT and CDR2 FYEKMQ (reference sequence). V lost 5 bases, J lost 5 bases, and 3 bases stayed unmatched. The CDR3 has 13 residues. CDR3 sequence: CASSRDRGHEQYF. The CDR3 region has the DNA TGTGCCAGCAGCCGGGACAGGGGCCACGAGCAGTACTTC.

This sequence joins TRBV7-9 and TRBJ2-7, with 8 bases identical to TRBD2. The germline V gene encodes CDR1 SEHNR and CDR2 FQNEAQ (reference sequence). This CDR3 contains 12 residues. CDR3 residues: CASGGNSYEQYF. The CDR3, as DNA: TGTGCGTCGGGAGGGAACTCCTACGAGCAGTACTTC.

This sequence joins TRBV7-8 and TRBJ1-2, with 7 bases lining up with TRBD1. The V gene end was trimmed by 5 bases and the J gene end by 4 bases; junction bases not matched to a gene: 7. Per the germline V gene, CDR1 is SGHVS and CDR2 is FQNEAQ. The CDR3 consists of 14 residues. The CDR3 spells CASSPTGQSYGYTF. Here the CDR3 DNA reads TGTGCCAGCAGCCCCACGGGACAGTCCTATGGCTACACCTTC.

The chain recombines TRBV11-3 with TRBJ2-1, with 12 bases identical to TRBD2. V shed 10 bases and J 7 bases; nucleotides not matched to a gene: 14. The CDR3 spans 16 residues. Germline loops: CDR1 SGHNT, CDR2 YENEEA. CDR3 DNA: TGTGCCACAACCACCGGACTAGCGGGATTTGGAAATGAGCAGTTCTTC. It translates to CATTTGLAGFGNEQFF. Supplemented by reference TRBV11-3 and TRBJ2-1, the full variable domain reads EAGVVQSPRYKIIEKKQPVAFWCNPISGHNTLYWYLQNLGQGPELLIRYENEEAVDDSQLPKDRFSAERLKGVDSTLKIQPAELGDSAVYLCATTTGLAGFGNEQFFGPGTRLTVL.